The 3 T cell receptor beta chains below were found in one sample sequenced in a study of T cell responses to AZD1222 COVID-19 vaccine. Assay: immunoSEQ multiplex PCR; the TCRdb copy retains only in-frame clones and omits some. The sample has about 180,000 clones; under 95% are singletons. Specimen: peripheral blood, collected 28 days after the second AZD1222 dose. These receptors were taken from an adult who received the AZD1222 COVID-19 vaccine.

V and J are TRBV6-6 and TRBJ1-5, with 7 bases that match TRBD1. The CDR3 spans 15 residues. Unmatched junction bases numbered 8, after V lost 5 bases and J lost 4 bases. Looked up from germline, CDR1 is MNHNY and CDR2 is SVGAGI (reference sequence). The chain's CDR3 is CASSARDRPNQPQHF. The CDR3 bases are TGTGCCAGCAGTGCCCGGGACAGACCAAATCAGCCCCAGCATTTT.

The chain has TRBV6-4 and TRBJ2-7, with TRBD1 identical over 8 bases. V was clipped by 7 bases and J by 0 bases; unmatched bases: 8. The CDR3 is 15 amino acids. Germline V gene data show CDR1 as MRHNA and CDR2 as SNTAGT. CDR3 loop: CASTSGQASSYEQYF. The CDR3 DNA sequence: TGTGCCAGCACGTCGGGACAGGCCAGCTCCTACGAGCAGTACTTC.

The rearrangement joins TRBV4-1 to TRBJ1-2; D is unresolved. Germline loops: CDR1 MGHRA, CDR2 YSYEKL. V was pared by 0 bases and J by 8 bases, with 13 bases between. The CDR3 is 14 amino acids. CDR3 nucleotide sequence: TGCGCCAGCAGCCAAGATGAGCAGAGCGAGGGCTACACCTTC. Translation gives CASSQDEQSEGYTF.